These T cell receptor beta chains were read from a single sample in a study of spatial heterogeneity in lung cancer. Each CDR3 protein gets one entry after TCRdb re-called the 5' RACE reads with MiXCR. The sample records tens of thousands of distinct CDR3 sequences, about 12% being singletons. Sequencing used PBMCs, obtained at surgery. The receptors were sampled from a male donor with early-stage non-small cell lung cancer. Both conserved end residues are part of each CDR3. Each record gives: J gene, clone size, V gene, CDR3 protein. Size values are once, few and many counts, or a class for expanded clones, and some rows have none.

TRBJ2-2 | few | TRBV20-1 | CSASRTHTGELFF
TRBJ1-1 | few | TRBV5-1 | CASSLVGPNTEAFF
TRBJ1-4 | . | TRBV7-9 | CASSTEGVGAGLFF
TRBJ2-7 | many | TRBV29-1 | CSVEVGRGRPYEQYF
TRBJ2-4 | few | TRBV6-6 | CASRTQGLAKNIQYF
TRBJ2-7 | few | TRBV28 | CASSGSGTVSYEQYF
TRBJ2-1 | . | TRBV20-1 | CSARASNEQFF
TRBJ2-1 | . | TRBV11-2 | CASSIRGLTYNEQFF
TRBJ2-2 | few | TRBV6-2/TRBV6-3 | CAAENAGGGTGELFF
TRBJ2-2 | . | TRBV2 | CASSSSGTYTGELFF
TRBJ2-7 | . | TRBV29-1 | CSVEGQGPYEQYF
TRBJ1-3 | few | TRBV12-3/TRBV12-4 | CASSLTASGNTIYF
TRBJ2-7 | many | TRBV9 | CASSVGYGIYEQYF
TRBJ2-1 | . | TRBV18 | CASSPPLREVPKYEQFF
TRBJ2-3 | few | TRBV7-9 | CASSLYISDTQYF
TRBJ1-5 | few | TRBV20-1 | CSARERQPNQPQHF
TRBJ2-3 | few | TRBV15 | CATRLAGGLILTDTQYF
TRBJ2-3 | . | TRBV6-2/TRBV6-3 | CASKLDVTDTQYF
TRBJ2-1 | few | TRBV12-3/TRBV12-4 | CASSTSSGGPNEQFF
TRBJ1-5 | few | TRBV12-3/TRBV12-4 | CASSFGDSQGNQPQHF
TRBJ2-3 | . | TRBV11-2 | CASSLVSLVDTQYF
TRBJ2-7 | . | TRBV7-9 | CASSFGGSMYEQYF
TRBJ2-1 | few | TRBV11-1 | CASNHVYLNNEQFF
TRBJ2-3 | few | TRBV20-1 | CSAREGLAGGKDTQYF
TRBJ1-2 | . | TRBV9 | CASSVEFGPTPWGYTF
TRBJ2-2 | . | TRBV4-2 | CASSQDRERGRNTGELFF
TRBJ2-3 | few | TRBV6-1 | CASIKGSTDTQYF
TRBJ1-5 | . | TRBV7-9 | CASSPKGNNQPQHF
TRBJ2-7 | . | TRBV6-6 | CASSPRREQYF
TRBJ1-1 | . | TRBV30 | CACQTGNKVAEAFF
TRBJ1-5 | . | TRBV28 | CASTPGGVQPQHF
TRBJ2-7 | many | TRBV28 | CASSMGGLTYEQYF
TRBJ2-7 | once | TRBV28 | CANSRPPLGEQYF
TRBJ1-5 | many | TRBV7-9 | CALGIEWKPQHF
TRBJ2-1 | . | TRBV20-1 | CSAERGTLYNEQFF
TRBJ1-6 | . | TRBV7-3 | CASSSTGGQGSPLHF
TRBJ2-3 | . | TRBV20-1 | CSASSGNTDTQYF
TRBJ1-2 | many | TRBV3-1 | CASSGGNYGYTF
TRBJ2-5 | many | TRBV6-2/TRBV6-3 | CASRGTSEETQYF
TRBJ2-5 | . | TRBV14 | CASSQDSLPPETQYF
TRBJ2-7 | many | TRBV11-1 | CASSLASLRGEQYF
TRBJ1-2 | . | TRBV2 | CASSQLGTGNYGYTF
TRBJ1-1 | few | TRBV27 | CASNPRQKNTEAFF
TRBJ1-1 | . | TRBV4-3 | CASSPLKDATEAFF
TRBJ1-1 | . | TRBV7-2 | CASSLDTGADTEAFF
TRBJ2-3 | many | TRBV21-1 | CASSIGPDTQYF
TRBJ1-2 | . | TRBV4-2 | CASSQGSPGAHYGYTF
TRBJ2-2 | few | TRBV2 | CASRWGARAGELFF
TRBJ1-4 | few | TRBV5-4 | CASSDPGQGQEKLFF
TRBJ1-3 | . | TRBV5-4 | CASSPDRNTIYF
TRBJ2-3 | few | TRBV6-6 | CASTDRDRGTDTQYF
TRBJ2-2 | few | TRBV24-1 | CATSDSETGETGELFF
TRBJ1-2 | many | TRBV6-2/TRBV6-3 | CASSYDGSGGYTF
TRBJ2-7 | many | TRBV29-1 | CSVSSWTSGRYEQYF
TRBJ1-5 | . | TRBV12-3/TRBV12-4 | CASSFVGVGNQPQHF
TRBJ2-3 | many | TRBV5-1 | CASSLSLAGADTQYF
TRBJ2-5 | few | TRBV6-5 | CASARVKETQYF
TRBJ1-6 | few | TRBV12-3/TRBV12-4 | CASSFSKSPLHF
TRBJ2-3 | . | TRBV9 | CASSGVTDTQYF
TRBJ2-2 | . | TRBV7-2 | CASSLQASPTTGELFF